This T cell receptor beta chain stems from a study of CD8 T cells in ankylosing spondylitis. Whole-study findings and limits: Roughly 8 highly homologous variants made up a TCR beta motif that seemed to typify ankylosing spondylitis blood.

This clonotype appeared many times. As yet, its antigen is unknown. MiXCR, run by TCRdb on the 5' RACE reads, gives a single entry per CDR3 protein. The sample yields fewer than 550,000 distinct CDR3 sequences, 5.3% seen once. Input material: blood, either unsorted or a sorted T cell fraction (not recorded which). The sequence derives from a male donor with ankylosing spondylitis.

The CDR3 sequence is CASSLWTGGNNTF. CDR3 in DNA: TGTGCCAGCAGTTTGTGGACAGGGGGAAATAACACCTTC. The V call is TRBV27, the J call TRBJ1-2; 10 nucleotides match TRBD1. Germline CDR1 reads MNHEY; CDR2 reads SMNVEV (reference sequence). The CDR3 runs 13 residues. The junction had 7 bases not matched to a gene; V was cut back by 3 bases and J by 12 bases.